This TCR beta chain was retrieved from a study of naive and memory T cell subsets. Study conclusions and caveats: This RNA-based method may be sensitive to activation-related transcript changes.

Ligated cDNA underwent four rounds of PCR with nested alpha and beta constant region primers and SP2. Alpha and beta constant region primers primed reverse transcription for blood and skin samples. A single record per CDR3 protein comes from TCRdb applying MiXCR to the UMI-ligation and nested PCR reads. This table has approximately 30,000 distinct CDR3 sequences, around 4.9% appearing once. A word on this clonotype: Its antigen is not known.

V trimming: 4 bases; J trimming: 2 bases; junction bases outside the gene matches: 7. The CDR3 length is 15 residues. CDR1 is MNHEY and CDR2 is SVGEGT in the germline V gene. TCR cDNA received a 3' ligated oligonucleotide that carried a UMI. Adult healthy volunteers gave 2.5 ml peripheral blood for whole-blood RNA. Input was about 1 to 1,100 ng of DNase-treated total RNA without cell sorting. The chain recombines TRBV6-2 or TRBV6-3 with TRBJ1-1, with 7 bases fitting TRBD1. The clonotype was recovered from an adult in good health. Sequencing was done on a sample of blood. The CDR3 sequence: CASSFLGTENTEAFF. The CDR3 DNA is TGTGCCAGCAGTTTCTTAGGGACAGAAAACACTGAAGCTTTCTTT.